The 12 T cell receptor beta chains presented below share a single source sample, sequenced in a study of T-cell reconstitution after alpha-beta-depleted transplantation in children. Construction of the TCRbeta library involved unique molecular identifiers. A single record per CDR3 protein comes from TCRdb applying MiXCR to the PCR reads. The sample consists of roughly 490,000 distinct CDR3 sequences, over 9.5% of them appearing once. The sequencing used PBMCs, mostly from graft donor cells, collected 180 days after TCRalphabeta/CD19-depleted stem cell transplant. All receptors derive from a female patient between 2 and 15 years old who had a stem cell transplant for aplastic anemia, so the T cells may come from the graft donor.

A few counts support this clonotype. The V and J genes are TRBV6-1 and TRBJ2-1; TRBD1 might be the D (5 bases). The CDR3 is 14 amino acids. Germline loops: CDR1 MNHNS, CDR2 SASEGT. V was clipped by 7 bases and J by 3 bases, with 13 bases between them. CDR3 in amino acids: CASTWGLHYNEQFF. CDR3 bases: TGTGCCAGCACGTGGGGCCTTCACTACAATGAGCAGTTCTTC.

In this sample, this clonotype turned up a few times. The chain has TRBV12-3 or TRBV12-4 and TRBJ1-1; D gene uncertain. The CDR3 has 14 amino acids. Trimming took off 4 bases at V and 1 base at J, with 10 bases between the two ends. The CDR3 is CASSSLSGNTEAFF. The CDR3 DNA sequence: TGTGCCAGCAGTTCACTTTCAGGGAACACTGAAGCTTTCTTT.

The rearrangement uses TRBV10-3 and TRBJ1-1, with no clear D. The CDR3 has 18 residues. Germline values: CDR1 ENHRY, CDR2 SYGVKD. Trimming pared 0 bases from V and 4 bases from J, leaving 21 bases between. CDR3 sequence: CAISESMVEDRGGTEAFF. The CDR3 nucleotides read TGTGCCATCAGTGAGTCAATGGTGGAGGACCGGGGAGGCACTGAAGCTTTCTTT.

In this sample, this clonotype turned up a few times. This sequence joins TRBV28 and TRBJ1-1; D is uncertain. V was trimmed by 6 bases and J by 2 bases, leaving 13 bases between them. This CDR3 contains 14 residues. The germline V gene encodes CDR1 MDHEN and CDR2 SYDVKM. The CDR3 coding sequence is TGTGCCAGCAGGTTCGGCCTCCGAAACACTGAAGCTTTCTTT. Protein product: CASRFGLRNTEAFF.

The chain couples TRBV20-1 to TRBJ1-1; D is possibly TRBD1 (5 bases). V was clipped by 5 bases and J by 3 bases, with 13 bases between them. The germline gives CDR1 DFQATT, CDR2 SNEGSKA (reference sequence). The CDR3 has 13 residues. DNA of the CDR3: TGCAGTGCTGACCCCACAGGTTACACTGAAGCTTTCTTT. The encoded protein is CSADPTGYTEAFF.

This clonotype was counted many times. This chain joins TRBV7-7 and TRBJ2-3; D possibly matches TRBD1 or TRBD2 (5 bases each). CDR3 length: 13 residues. V was shortened by 1 base and J by 4 bases, with 6 bases between the two germline ends. Germline lookup yields CDR1 SSHAT and CDR2 FNYEAQ (reference sequence). CDR3 DNA: TGTGCCAGCAGCTTAGGGGGGTCAGATACGCAGTATTTT. Its protein product is CASSLGGSDTQYF.

This clonotype was found a few times. This rearrangement joins TRBV7-6 to TRBJ2-3; D unresolved. There are 13 residues in the CDR3. V gave up 5 bases and J gave up 7 bases, with 13 bases separating them. Per the germline V gene, CDR1 is SGHVS and CDR2 is FNYEAQ. In DNA form, the CDR3 reads TGTGCCAGCAGCCCCCGGCTATCTTATACGCAGTATTTT. It yields the protein CASSPRLSYTQYF. The whole variable domain, remainder taken from reference TRBV7-6 and TRBJ2-3, is GAGVSQSPRYKVTKRGQDVALRCDPISGHVSLYWYRQALGQGPEFLTYFNYEAQQDKSGLPNDRFSAERPEGSISTLTIQRTEQRDSAMYRCASSPRLSYTQYFGPGTRLTVL.

This clonotype was seen a handful of times. The rearrangement uses TRBV11-3 and TRBJ2-1; D is possibly TRBD2 (6 bases). The CDR3 runs 14 residues. Germline V gene lookup returns CDR1 SGHNT and CDR2 YENEEA. Trimming took off 4 bases at V and 5 bases at J, with 12 bases between the two ends. CDR3 residues: CASSSIAENNEQFF. CDR3 in DNA: TGTGCCAGCAGCTCTATAGCGGAGAACAATGAGCAGTTCTTC.

The CDR3 DNA reads TGTGCCAGCAGTTTAAGGGACCGCGGGGCTTTCTTT. It specifies CASSLRDRGAFF. The rearrangement joins TRBV12-3 or TRBV12-4 to TRBJ1-1, with D possibly matching TRBD1 (5 bases). This CDR3 comprises 12 residues. Trimming pared 2 bases from V and 11 bases from J, leaving 12 bases between.

This clonotype was seen only a few times. This chain joins TRBV5-1 and TRBJ1-1; TRBD1 matches 7 bases. Germline V gene lookup returns CDR1 SGHRS and CDR2 YFSETQ. The V segment lost 1 base and the J segment 6 bases; nucleotides outside the gene matches: 6. This CDR3 region has 14 residues. The CDR3, as DNA: TGCGCCAGCAGCTTGCCCCGGGACAGCCCTGAAGCTTTCTTT. Amino acid sequence: CASSLPRDSPEAFF. Together with reference TRBV5-1 and TRBJ1-1, the CDR3 gives the full variable domain: KAGVTQTPRYLIKTRGQQVTLSCSPISGHRSVSWYQQTPGQGLQFLFEYFSETQRNKGNFPGRFSGRQFSNSRSEMNVSTLELGDSALYLCASSLPRDSPEAFFGQGTRLTVV.

The chain links TRBV20-1 to TRBJ2-1; TRBD2 aligns across 13 bases. The CDR3 runs 14 residues. The J segment lost 6 bases and the V segment lost 4 bases, leaving 3 bases of the junction unmatched. Germline CDR1 and CDR2: DFQATT and SNEGSKA (reference sequence). The CDR3 DNA reads as TGCAGTGCTACGGGACTAGCGGGAAGCAATGAGCAGTTCTTC. Amino acids: CSATGLAGSNEQFF.

The genes are TRBV25-1 and TRBJ2-1; TRBD2 matches at 7 bases. With V trimmed by 6 bases and J by 4 bases, 9 bases remained unmatched. The CDR3 covers 15 residues. The germline CDR1 and CDR2 sequences are MGHDK and SYGVNS. The CDR3 DNA reads TGTGCCAGCAGGTCGCGGCTAGCGGTTTACAATGAGCAGTTCTTC. This codes for CASRSRLAVYNEQFF.